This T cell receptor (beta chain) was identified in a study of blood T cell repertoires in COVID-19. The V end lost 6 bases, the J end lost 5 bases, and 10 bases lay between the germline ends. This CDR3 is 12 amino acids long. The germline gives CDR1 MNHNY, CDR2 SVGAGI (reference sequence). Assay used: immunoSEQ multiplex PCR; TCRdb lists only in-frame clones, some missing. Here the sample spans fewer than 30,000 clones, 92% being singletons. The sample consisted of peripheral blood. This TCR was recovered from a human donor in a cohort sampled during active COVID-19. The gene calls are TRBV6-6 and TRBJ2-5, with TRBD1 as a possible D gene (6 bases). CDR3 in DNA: TGTGCCAGCAGGCAGGGGCTGGAGACCCAGTACTTC. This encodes CASRQGLETQYF.